This T cell receptor beta chain stems from a study of graft-versus-host responses after intestinal transplantation. Study information: Tacrolimus plus steroids were given to all recipients for about 3 years, preceded by anti-thymocyte globulin induction.

With regard to this clone: What it recognizes is unknown.

The CDR3 covers 15 residues. In germline, CDR1 is SGHVS, CDR2 FQNEAQ. V lost 6 bases to trimming and J lost 0 bases, with 15 bases between them. Clones were read by immunoSEQ multiplex PCR, and TCRdb kept only the in-frame ones, dropping some. This table has 90,000 to 130,000 clones, around nine tenths appearing once. The sequencing here drew on unstimulated CD4+ T cells sorted from spleen or lymph node cells, taken before transplant. The V gene is TRBV7-8, the J gene TRBJ2-7; D may be TRBD2 (5 bases). This sequence originates from a human donor who was the organ donor for an intestinal transplant. This CDR3 is CASRRGGSNSYEQYF. The DNA of the CDR3 is TGTGCCAGCAGACGCGGCGGGTCTAACTCCTACGAGCAGTACTTC.